A single TCR beta chain is shown here with its context. Its cognate antigen is unknown. Per germline, CDR1 MNHEY and CDR2 SVGAGI. This CDR3 is 13 amino acids long. The V gene lost 2 bases and the J gene lost 1 base, with 6 bases spanning the gap. The entry originates in a study of cytomegalovirus exposure and HLA in healthy donors. Overall study results and limits: By a later analysis, the bulk of CMV-associated TCR beta chains appeared HLA-restricted. Presence/absence results assume similar sequencing depth per donor, which may not hold.

This PCR relied on a set of 60 Vbeta primers and 13 Jbeta primers. TCRdb's copy holds only in-frame clones and misses some; the assay was immunoSEQ multiplex PCR. The profile covers about 110,000 clones, with less than 80% appearing a single time and 4% to 5% taken by the ten largest. Sequencing was performed on PBMCs. The V gene is TRBV6-5, the J gene TRBJ2-7, with D possibly being TRBD1 (6 bases). The TCR originated in a middle-aged woman in good health and CMV-seropositive. CDR3 loop: CASSYQGSYEQYF. As DNA, the CDR3 is TGTGCCAGCAGTTACCAGGGGTCCTACGAGCAGTACTTC.